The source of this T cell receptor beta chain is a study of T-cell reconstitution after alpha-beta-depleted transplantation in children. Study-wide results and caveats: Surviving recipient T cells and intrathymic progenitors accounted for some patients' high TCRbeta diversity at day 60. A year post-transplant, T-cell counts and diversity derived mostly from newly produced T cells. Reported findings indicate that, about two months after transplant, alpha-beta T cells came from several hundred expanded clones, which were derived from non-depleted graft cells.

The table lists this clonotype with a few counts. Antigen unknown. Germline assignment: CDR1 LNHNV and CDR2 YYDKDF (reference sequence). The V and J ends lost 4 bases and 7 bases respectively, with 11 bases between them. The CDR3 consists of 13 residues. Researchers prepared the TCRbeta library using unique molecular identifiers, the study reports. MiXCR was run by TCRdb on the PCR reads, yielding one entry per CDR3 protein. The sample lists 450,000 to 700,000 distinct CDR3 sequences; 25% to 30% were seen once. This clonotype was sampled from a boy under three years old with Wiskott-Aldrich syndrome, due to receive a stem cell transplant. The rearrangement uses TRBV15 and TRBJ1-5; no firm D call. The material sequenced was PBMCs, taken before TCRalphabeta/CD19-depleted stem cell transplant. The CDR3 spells CATSIGPGQPQHF. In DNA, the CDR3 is TGTGCCACCAGCATAGGACCGGGACAGCCCCAGCATTTT.